These T cell receptor beta chains were read from a single sample in a study of T-cell reconstitution after alpha-beta-depleted transplantation in children. Using its own MiXCR run on the PCR reads, TCRdb lists one record per CDR3 protein. Found here are 200,000 or so distinct CDR3 sequences, 6.3% of them singletons; the top ten hold roughly 4.8%. The input for sequencing was PBMCs, taken before TCRalphabeta/CD19-depleted stem cell transplant. These receptors originate from a girl under three years old with combined immunodeficiency, due to receive a stem cell transplant. The CDR3 runs from the conserved cysteine through the conserved F or W. D genes are given only for firm matches. Clone size, where shown, is once, few, many, or a class for clones that have expanded.

v_gene: TRBV19; j_gene: TRBJ2-7; abundance: many; d_gene: TRBD2; CDR3nt: TGTGCCACTACGGGAGGGGGTCCCTACGAGCAGTACTTC; CDR3aa: CATTGGGPYEQYF
v_gene: TRBV29-1; j_gene: TRBJ2-7; abundance: many; d_gene: NA; CDR3nt: TGCAGCGTTGACGGGGGAGTTAACTACGAGCAGTACTTC; CDR3aa: CSVDGGVNYEQYF
v_gene: TRBV6-5; j_gene: TRBJ1-2; abundance: many; d_gene: TRBD1; CDR3nt: TGTGCCAGCAGTTATGCCGGACAGGGTGGATATGGCTACACCTTC; CDR3aa: CASSYAGQGGYGYTF
v_gene: TRBV5-1; j_gene: TRBJ2-3; abundance: many; d_gene: NA; CDR3nt: TGCGCCAGCAGCTTTAATCCTGACGGGAAAGCAGATACGCAGTATTTT; CDR3aa: CASSFNPDGKADTQYF
v_gene: TRBV11-3; j_gene: TRBJ2-7; abundance: many; d_gene: TRBD1; CDR3nt: TGTGCCAGCACCGAGGGACAGACCGAGCAGTACTTC; CDR3aa: CASTEGQTEQYF
v_gene: TRBV20-1; j_gene: TRBJ2-7; abundance: many; d_gene: NA; CDR3nt: TGCAGTGCTAGAGGTAGGGGAAGGTACTACGAGCAGTACTTC; CDR3aa: CSARGRGRYYEQYF
v_gene: TRBV20-1; j_gene: TRBJ2-7; abundance: many; d_gene: NA; CDR3nt: TGCAGTGCTCCAAAAAACCGCTACGAGCAGTACTTC; CDR3aa: CSAPKNRYEQYF
v_gene: TRBV7-6; j_gene: TRBJ2-7; abundance: NA; d_gene: NA; CDR3nt: TGTGCCAGCAGCCTAGAGGGGTTCCCCTCCTACGAGCAGTACTTC; CDR3aa: CASSLEGFPSYEQYF
v_gene: TRBV9; j_gene: TRBJ2-6; abundance: many; d_gene: NA; CDR3nt: TGTGCCAGCAGCCCGTTAGTTGGGGCCAACGTCCTGACTTTC; CDR3aa: CASSPLVGANVLTF
v_gene: TRBV18; j_gene: TRBJ2-3; abundance: few; d_gene: NA; CDR3nt: TGTGCCAGCTCACCACTCCTGGGCACAGATACGCAGTATTTT; CDR3aa: CASSPLLGTDTQYF